The source of this T cell receptor beta chain is a study of cytomegalovirus exposure and HLA in healthy donors. Germline V gene sequence: CDR1 SGHRS, CDR2 YFSETQ. This CDR3 is built from 16 residues. Trimming took off 2 bases at V and 5 bases at J, with 14 bases between the two ends. This clone was seen just once. The antigen remains unidentified. Use of 60 Vbeta and 13 Jbeta primers characterized the PCR. TCRdb's table, derived via immunoSEQ multiplex PCR, lists solely in-frame clones and lacks some. The sample contains 120,000 to 150,000 clones, approximately 79% of which appear only once. Findings of the study overall: Looking again later, the authors saw that most CMV-associated TCR beta chains seemed HLA-restricted. Using a false discovery rate of 0.05, a later analysis showed that 15,000 to 20,000 TCR beta sequences were associated with HLA alleles.

Source material: PBMCs. V is TRBV5-1 and J is TRBJ1-6; D perhaps matches TRBD1 (6 bases). The clonotype comes from a young woman in good health and CMV-seronegative. CDR3 sequence: CASSLKGVRNNSPLHF. CDR3 sequence (DNA): TGCGCCAGCAGCTTAAAGGGGGTTAGAAATAATTCACCCCTCCACTTT.